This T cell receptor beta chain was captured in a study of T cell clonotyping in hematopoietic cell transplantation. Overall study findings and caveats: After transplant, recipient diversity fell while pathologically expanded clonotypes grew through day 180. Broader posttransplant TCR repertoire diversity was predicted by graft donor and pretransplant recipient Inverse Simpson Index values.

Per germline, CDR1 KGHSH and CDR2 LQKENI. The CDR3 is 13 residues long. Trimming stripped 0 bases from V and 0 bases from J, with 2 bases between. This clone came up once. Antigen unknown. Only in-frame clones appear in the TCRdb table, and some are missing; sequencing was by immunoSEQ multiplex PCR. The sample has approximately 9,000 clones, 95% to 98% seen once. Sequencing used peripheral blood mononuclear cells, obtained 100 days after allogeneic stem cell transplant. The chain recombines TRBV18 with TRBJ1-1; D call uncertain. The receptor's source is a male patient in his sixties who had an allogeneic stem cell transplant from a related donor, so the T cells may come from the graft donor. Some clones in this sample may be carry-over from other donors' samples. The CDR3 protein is CASSPPVNTEAFF. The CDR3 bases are TGTGCCAGCTCACCACCGGTGAACACTGAAGCTTTCTTT.